This T cell receptor beta chain was recovered during a study of T-cell memory formation after mild COVID-19. Study-wide background: Among the donors, TCR clusters were largely specific to each donor.

cDNA libraries for TCR alpha and TCR beta, carrying sample barcodes and UMIs, came from 5'RACE with constant-segment primers. In TCRdb, the 5' RACE reads were re-called with MiXCR into one record per CDR3 protein. The repertoire holds around 340,000 distinct CDR3 sequences, 15% to 20% seen once, with 20% to 25% in the top ten. V gave up 5 bases and J gave up 5 bases, with 10 bases separating them. This CDR3 spans 12 amino acids. From germline, CDR1 is SGHVS and CDR2 FNYEAQ. The receptor was isolated from a man between 18 and 29 years old who had mild COVID-19 (a few samples of this study predate the infection). Cell type and time point are not known. The sequencing sample was made of PBMCs or a T cell subset sorted from them (not recorded which). The V call is TRBV7-6, the J call TRBJ2-7; either TRBD1 or TRBD2 may fit D (5 bases each). The CDR3 loop reads CASSARDDEQYF. The CDR3 region has the DNA TGTGCCAGCAGCGCCAGGGACGACGAGCAGTACTTC. The whole variable domain, remainder taken from reference TRBV7-6 and TRBJ2-7, is GAGVSQSPRYKVTKRGQDVALRCDPISGHVSLYWYRQALGQGPEFLTYFNYEAQQDKSGLPNDRFSAERPEGSISTLTIQRTEQRDSAMYRCASSARDDEQYFGPGTRLTVT.